The 8 T cell receptor beta chains reported below all come from one sample, sequenced in a study of HIV-infected children after antiretroviral therapy interruption. Specified treatment: PENTA 11 planned treatment interruption arm or continuous ART arm. A 3' RACE protocol on RNA, with unique molecular identifiers, produced the TCR library. TCRdb analysed the 3' RACE reads with MiXCR anew, one entry per CDR3 protein. This sample has approximately 89,000 distinct CDR3 sequences, with about 7.2% found just once. Here the sequenced sample was CD45RA+ CD4+ T cells from PBMCs, pooled from several time points, taken from a donor given antiretroviral therapy, either interrupted or continuous. Subset: naive CD4+ CD45RA+ CD45RO- T cells. The receptors derive from a pool of human donors with HIV.

This clonotype has at least ten counts. The chain employs TRBV18 and TRBJ1-6, with 8 bases identical to TRBD1. CDR3 length: 15 residues. The V gene end was trimmed by 4 bases and the J gene end by 10 bases; junction bases not matched to a gene: 9. Germline V CDR1 and CDR2: KGHSH, LQKENI. The CDR3 sequence is CASSRRTGLVSPLHF. CDR3 in DNA: TGTGCCAGCTCACGCCGGACAGGGTTGGTATCACCCCTCCACTTT. The variable domain in full, completed from reference TRBV18 and TRBJ1-6, reads NAGVMQNPRHLVRRRGQEARLRCSPMKGHSHVYWYRQLPEEGLKFMVYLQKENIIDESGMPKERFSAEFPKEGPSILRIQQVVRGDSAAYFCASSRRTGLVSPLHFGNGTRLTVT.

The sample holds a few counts of this clonotype. J is TRBJ1-1 and V is TRBV12-3 or TRBV12-4; D gene unclear. Trimming took 8 bases from V and 0 from J, leaving 7 bases between them. This CDR3 is 12 amino acids long. In DNA, the CDR3 is TGTGCCAGCCGGGCGGTGAACACTGAAGCTTTCTTT. Translated: CASRAVNTEAFF.

The gene calls are TRBV3-1 and TRBJ2-7, with D perhaps assigned TRBD1 or TRBD2 (7 bases each). Germline V CDR1 and CDR2: LGHDT, YNNKEL (reference sequence). This CDR3 is built from 14 residues. Trimming shortened V by 4 bases and J by 4 bases, and 14 bases separated the two germline ends. CDR3 DNA: TGTGCCAGCAGCCGGCAGGGGGGGACTTACGAGCAGTACTTC. Translated: CASSRQGGTYEQYF.

The chain uses TRBV20-1 and TRBJ2-3; 8 nucleotides line up with TRBD1. The CDR3 totals 14 residues. Germline trimming cut 5 bases from V and 5 bases from J; bases unmatched to any gene: 9. Germline V CDR1 and CDR2: DFQATT, SNEGSKA (reference sequence). CDR3 residues: CSAPTGETGDTQYF. The CDR3, as DNA: TGCAGTGCTCCGACAGGGGAGACGGGAGATACGCAGTATTTT.

This clonotype was picked up many times. V gene TRBV6-6 combines with J gene TRBJ1-2; D is possibly TRBD1 (5 bases). The CDR3 contains 14 residues. Trimming shortened V by 7 bases and J by 5 bases, and 17 bases separated the two germline ends. The germline V gene has CDR1 MNHNY and CDR2 SVGAGI (reference sequence). The CDR3 DNA is TGTGCCAGCACCCGAGAGATCGACAGTTATGGCTACACCTTC. Its protein product is CASTREIDSYGYTF.

The sample holds many counts of this clonotype. This chain links TRBV4-1 with TRBJ2-7; D might be TRBD1 (6 bases). This CDR3 is built from 17 residues. Germline V gives CDR1 MGHRA, CDR2 YSYEKL. V was pared by 0 bases and J by 5 bases, with 20 bases between. The CDR3 sequence is CASSQDRRSEGTHEQYF. CDR3 coding DNA: TGCGCCAGCAGCCAAGATCGGCGGAGCGAGGGGACACACGAGCAGTACTTC.

In its sample, this clonotype is medium-sized. This CDR3 is CASSFGGGLNEQFF. The DNA of the CDR3 is TGTGCCAGCAGCTTTGGTGGGGGTTTGAATGAGCAGTTCTTC. J is TRBJ2-1 and V is TRBV5-6, with D possibly called TRBD1 or TRBD2 (5 bases each). Trimming removed 2 bases from V and 7 bases from J, with 13 bases in between. Germline V gene data show CDR1 as SGHDT and CDR2 as YYEEEE. The CDR3 contains 14 residues.

This clonotype was seen many times. The V call is TRBV3-1, the J call TRBJ2-3; 8 bases agree with TRBD2. V shed 6 bases and J 3 bases; nucleotides not matched to a gene: 8. Germline values: CDR1 LGHDT, CDR2 YNNKEL (reference sequence). This CDR3 has 15 amino acids. This chain's CDR3 is CASSSGGGATDTQYF. The DNA of the CDR3 is TGTGCCAGCAGTTCCGGGGGGGGGGCGACAGATACGCAGTATTTT.